The next 10 T cell receptor beta chains were all read from a single sample in a study of blood T cell repertoires in COVID-19. Some clones are missing from TCRdb's copy, which holds only in-frame ones; the method was immunoSEQ multiplex PCR. The sample lists about 83,000 clones, about 82% occurring once. Sequences were obtained from peripheral blood. The source of these receptors is a woman older than 75 with acute or convalescent COVID-19.

This chain joins TRBV7-2 and TRBJ1-4; D is unresolved. Germline CDR1 SGHTA, CDR2 FQGNSA. The V gene lost 2 bases and the J gene lost 10 bases, with 14 bases spanning the gap. The CDR3 contains 14 residues. Here the CDR3 reads CASSLTGNERKLFF. The CDR3 region has the DNA TGTGCCAGCAGCTTAACGGGTAATGAGCGAAAACTGTTTTTT.

This sequence joins TRBV9 and TRBJ2-2; a weak D match, TRBD1 (6 bases). V lost 4 bases and J lost 1, with 14 bases in between. In germline, CDR1 is SGDLS, CDR2 YYNGEE. CDR3 length: 16 amino acids. CDR3 bases: TGTGCCAGCAGCACAACCGGGACACTGAACACCGGGGAGCTGTTTTTT. This gives the protein CASSTTGTLNTGELFF.

This clone was observed a few times. The V and J genes are TRBV7-9 and TRBJ1-2; D uncertain. Germline CDR1 is SEHNR and CDR2 is FQNEAQ (reference sequence). Trimming removed 4 bases from V and 7 bases from J, with 16 bases in between. The CDR3 loop spans 14 amino acids. DNA for the CDR3: TGTGCCAGCAGCTCGCATGAGGCGTCACGTGGCTACACCTTC. Its protein product is CASSSHEASRGYTF.

The chain combines TRBV9 with TRBJ1-2, with D unresolved. Per germline, CDR1 SGDLS and CDR2 YYNGEE. CDR3 length equals 16 residues. Deletions cut 1 base from V and 4 bases from J, with 17 bases between. The CDR3 DNA is TGTGCCAGCAGCGTACAAAGCCCCGGTGACTTCTATGGCTACACCTTC. This gives the protein CASSVQSPGDFYGYTF. The variable domain in full, completed from reference TRBV9 and TRBJ1-2, reads DSGVTQTPKHLITATGQRVTLRCSPRSGDLSVYWYQQSLDQGLQFLIQYYNGEERAKGNILERFSAQQFPDLHSELNLSSLELGDSALYFCASSVQSPGDFYGYTFGSGTRLTVV.

The CDR3 reads CASSIELGQIYGYTF. CDR3 bases: TGTGCCAGTAGTATAGAGCTCGGACAGATCTATGGCTACACCTTC. V is TRBV19 and J is TRBJ1-2; tentative D call: TRBD1 (6 bases). Trimming removed 0 bases at V and 4 bases at J, with 12 bases between. Germline V gene sequence: CDR1 LNHDA, CDR2 SQIVND (reference sequence). The CDR3 runs to 15 residues.

The gene calls are TRBV28 and TRBJ1-1, with 9 bases aligning to TRBD1. This CDR3 has 17 residues. After removal of 5 bases from V and 1 base from J, the junction contained 11 bases not matched to a gene. Germline assignment: CDR1 MDHEN and CDR2 SYDVKM. This CDR3 reads CASSQYLGTGTNTEAFF. The CDR3 nucleotides read TGTGCCAGCAGTCAATACCTCGGGACAGGGACGAACACTGAAGCTTTCTTT.

V is TRBV5-1 and J is TRBJ2-1, with 12 bases lining up with TRBD2. The J segment lost 6 bases and the V segment lost 2 bases, leaving 12 bases of the junction unmatched. The CDR3 has 18 amino acids. Per the germline V gene, CDR1 is SGHRS and CDR2 is YFSETQ. The CDR3 DNA reads TGCGCCAGCAGCTTCTGGTCTAGCGGGGGGGCGACCTCCAATGAGCAGTTCTTC. It is translated as CASSFWSSGGATSNEQFF.

The rearrangement joins TRBV21-1 to TRBJ1-1; TRBD1 was called by the table and not checked on the DNA. TRBV21-1 is noted as a pseudogene. This CDR3 has 15 amino acids. The CDR3 is CASSPKGFVRTEAFF. The CDR3 DNA reads as TGTGCCAGCAGCCCCAAGGGGTTTGTAAGGACTGAAGCTTTCTTT.

Only one count was recorded for this clone. V is TRBV5-4 and J is TRBJ1-1; 7 bases are a match to TRBD1. Germline V gene data show CDR1 as SGHNT and CDR2 as YYREEE (reference sequence). Germline trimming cut 4 bases from V and 0 bases from J; bases unmatched to any gene: 6. CDR3 length: 15 amino acids. CDR3 coding DNA: TGTGCCAGCAGCCCGAGGACAGGCTTGAACACTGAAGCTTTCTTT. Its protein is CASSPRTGLNTEAFF. Full variable domain (rest looked up from reference TRBV5-4 and TRBJ1-1): ETGVTQSPTHLIKTRGQQVTLRCSSQSGHNTVSWYQQALGQGPQFIFQYYREEENGRGNFPPRFSGLQFPNYSSELNVNALELDDSALYLCASSPRTGLNTEAFFGQGTRLTVV.

The chain employs TRBV11-3 and TRBJ2-6, with TRBD2 as a possible D gene (6 bases). Germline V lookup: CDR1 SGHNT, CDR2 YENEEA. CDR3 size: 17 residues. V was trimmed by 5 bases and J by 0 bases, leaving 14 bases between them. The CDR3 coding sequence is TGTGCCAGCAGCACCTCGGGGGTTACCTCTGGGGCCAACGTCCTGACTTTC. Translation: CASSTSGVTSGANVLTF.